A selection of T cell receptor beta chains follows, all from one sample in a study of blood T cell repertoires in COVID-19. Profiled with immunoSEQ multiplex PCR; TCRdb holds only in-frame clones, not every one. The table shows 95,000 to 110,000 clones, with about 87% occurring only once. The sample was peripheral blood. These receptor sequences come from a man aged 50 to 59 with acute or convalescent COVID-19. CDR3s include the opening cysteine and the closing phenylalanine or tryptophan. The D gene is left open where the match is weak. Size is stated for part of the rows, as once, few or many counts, or as a class when the clone is expanded.

TRBJ2-1 - TRBV10-1 many CASSVRSYNEQFF TGCGCCAGCAGTGTCCGTTCCTACAATGAGCAGTTCTTC
TRBJ2-2 TRBD1 TRBV7-2 - CASSLRQGPNTGELFF TGTGCCAGCAGCTTAAGACAGGGCCCGAACACCGGGGAGCTGTTTTTT
TRBJ1-1 TRBD1 TRBV5-6 - CASSLLTGGMNTEAFF TGTGCCAGCAGCTTGCTGACAGGGGGTATGAACACTGAAGCTTTCTTT
TRBJ2-2 - TRBV5-5 few CASSLVRGSGELFF TGTGCCAGCAGCTTAGTCAGGGGTTCCGGGGAGCTGTTTTTT
TRBJ1-2 TRBD1 TRBV30 - CAWSRGQGSRMDGYTF TGTGCCTGGAGTAGGGGGCAGGGCTCGCGGATGGACGGCTACACCTTC
TRBJ1-4 - TRBV5-1 once CASSGGSNEKLFF TGCGCCAGCAGCGGGGGGAGTAATGAAAAATTGTTTTTT
TRBJ1-4 - TRBV30 - CAWSSDRTVNEKLFF TGTGCCTGGAGTTCCGATAGGACAGTTAATGAAAAACTGTTTTTT
TRBJ2-7 TRBD2 TRBV5-6 - CASSLERGDVPYEQYF TGTGCCAGCAGCTTGGAGCGGGGGGACGTACCCTACGAGCAGTACTTC
TRBJ2-4 - TRBV9 - CASSGDEGIQYF TGTGCCAGCAGCGGCGACGAGGGCATTCAGTACTTC
TRBJ1-1 - TRBV19 - CASSMGALTEAFF TGTGCCAGTAGTATGGGGGCCCTTACTGAAGCTTTCTTT
TRBJ1-1 - TRBV14 - CASSAQAGTEAFF TGTGCCAGCAGCGCCCAGGCCGGCACTGAAGCTTTCTTT
TRBJ2-3 TRBD2 TRBV28 - CASWTSGSTDTQYF TGTGCCAGCTGGACTAGCGGGAGTACAGATACGCAGTATTTT
TRBJ2-7 TRBD2 TRBV27 - CASSLMAGAQYEQYF TGTGCCAGCAGTTTAATGGCGGGAGCCCAATACGAGCAGTACTTC
TRBJ1-5 - TRBV19 - CASNVDSNQPQHF TGTGCCAGTAACGTTGACAGTAATCAGCCCCAGCATTTT
TRBJ2-4 TRBD1 TRBV5-6 - CASSPDRENIQYF TGTGCCAGCAGCCCGGACAGGGAGAACATTCAGTACTTC
TRBJ2-5 - TRBV5-4 - CASSLGGEDSQTQYF TGTGCCAGCAGCTTGGGTGGGGAGGACTCACAGACCCAGTACTTC
TRBJ2-3 TRBD2 TRBV5-6 - CASSLELATGTQYF TGTGCCAGCAGCTTGGAACTAGCGACGGGTACGCAGTATTTT
TRBJ1-5 - TRBV28 - CASTQARPGSNQPQHF TGTGCCAGCACCCAGGCCAGGCCAGGCAGCAATCAGCCCCAGCATTTT
TRBJ2-7 TRBD1 TRBV5-1 - CASSLAGTGGGEQYF TGCGCCAGCAGCTTGGCCGGGACAGGGGGCGGGGAGCAGTACTTC
TRBJ2-1 TRBD2 TRBV5-1 - CASSLEGQGGVNEQFF TGCGCCAGCAGCTTGGAAGGGCAGGGAGGGGTCAATGAGCAGTTCTTC
TRBJ2-7 TRBD1 TRBV25-1 - CASSESPDRERSYEQYF TGTGCCAGCAGTGAATCCCCGGACAGGGAACGTTCTTACGAGCAGTACTTC
TRBJ2-3 TRBD1 TRBV29-1 - CSVGLRGLGDTQYF TGCAGCGTTGGGCTCAGGGGGCTAGGAGATACGCAGTATTTT
TRBJ2-1 TRBD1 TRBV11-2 - CASSLGVTGGNEQFF TGTGCCAGCAGCTTAGGCGTGACAGGGGGCAATGAGCAGTTCTTC
TRBJ1-5 - TRBV5-3 - CARSLEHNGNQPQHF TGTGCCAGAAGCTTGGAACACAATGGCAATCAGCCCCAGCATTTT
TRBJ2-5 TRBD1 TRBV19 - CASSQRDRQYF TGTGCCAGTAGTCAGAGGGACAGGCAGTACTTC
TRBJ1-1 - TRBV16 - CASSRSTTTEAFF TGTGCCAGCAGCCGGTCGACGACAACTGAAGCTTTCTTT
TRBJ1-5 TRBD1 TRBV5-1 - CASSEQGDSNQPQHF TGCGCCAGCAGCGAACAGGGGGATAGCAATCAGCCCCAGCATTTT
TRBJ2-5 TRBD2 TRBV4-1 - CASSQLAGGPETQYF TGCGCCAGCAGCCAACTAGCGGGAGGACCCGAGACCCAGTACTTC
TRBJ2-7 TRBD1 TRBV6-2/TRBV6-3 - CASSSHRDRERSYEQYF TGTGCCAGCAGTTCACACCGGGACAGGGAGCGGTCCTACGAGCAGTACTTC
TRBJ1-4 - TRBV2 - CASSVHRGRGGEKLFF TGTGCCAGCAGTGTTCACCGAGGCCGGGGTGGTGAAAAACTGTTTTTT
TRBJ2-3 - TRBV5-5 - CASSLSISISSTDTQYF TGTGCCAGCAGCTTGTCTATCTCGATCTCTAGCACAGATACGCAGTATTTT
TRBJ2-1 TRBD1 TRBV29-1 - CSGGQGGSYNEQFF TGCAGCGGGGGACAGGGGGGCTCCTACAATGAGCAGTTCTTC
TRBJ1-1 - TRBV4-2 - CASSQDSQMNTEAFF TGTGCCAGCAGCCAGGACAGTCAAATGAACACTGAAGCTTTCTTT
TRBJ2-2 TRBD1 TRBV29-1 - CSVLGQGPNTGELFF TGCAGCGTATTAGGACAGGGGCCGAACACCGGGGAGCTGTTTTTT
TRBJ1-1 - TRBV5-6 - CASSPLDRLANEAFF TGTGCCAGCAGCCCGTTGGACAGACTTGCGAATGAAGCTTTCTTT
TRBJ2-5 TRBD1 TRBV19 - CASSMVTGGAETQYF TGTGCCAGTAGTATGGTGACAGGGGGCGCGGAGACCCAGTACTTC